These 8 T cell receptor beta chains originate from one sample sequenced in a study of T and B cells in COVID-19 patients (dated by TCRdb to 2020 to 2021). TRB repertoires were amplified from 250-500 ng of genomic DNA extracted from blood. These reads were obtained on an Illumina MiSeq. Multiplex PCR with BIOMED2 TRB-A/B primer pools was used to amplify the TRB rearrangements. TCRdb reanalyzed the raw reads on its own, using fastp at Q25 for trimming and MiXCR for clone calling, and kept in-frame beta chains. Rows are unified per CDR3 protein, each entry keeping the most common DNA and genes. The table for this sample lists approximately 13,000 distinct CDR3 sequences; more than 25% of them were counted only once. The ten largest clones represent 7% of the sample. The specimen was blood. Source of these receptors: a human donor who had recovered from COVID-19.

CDR3 coding DNA: TGTGCCAGCAGTCCTAGCGGGTACCACGAGCAGTACTTC. This encodes CASSPSGYHEQYF. The chain uses TRBV6-5 and TRBJ2-7; 8 bases are a match to TRBD2. CDR3 length equals 13 residues. Germline trimming cut 5 bases from V and 5 bases from J; bases unmatched to any gene: 5. From germline, CDR1 is MNHEY and CDR2 SVGAGI.

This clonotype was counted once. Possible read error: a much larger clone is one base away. The chain's CDR3 is CASRTVDSYNLPLHF. CDR3 nucleotide sequence: TGTGCCTCGAGGACTGTTGACTCCTATAATTTACCCCTCCACTTT. This rearrangement joins TRBV30 to TRBJ1-6; D is uncertain. The CDR3 runs to 15 residues. Germline CDR1 and CDR2: GTSNPN and SVGIG (reference sequence).

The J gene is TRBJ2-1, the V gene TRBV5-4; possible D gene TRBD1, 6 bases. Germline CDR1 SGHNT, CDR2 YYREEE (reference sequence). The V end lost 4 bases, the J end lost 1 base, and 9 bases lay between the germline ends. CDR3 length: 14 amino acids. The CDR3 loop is CASSPTGSYNEQFF. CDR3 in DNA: TGTGCCAGCAGCCCCACAGGGTCCTACAATGAGCAGTTCTTC.

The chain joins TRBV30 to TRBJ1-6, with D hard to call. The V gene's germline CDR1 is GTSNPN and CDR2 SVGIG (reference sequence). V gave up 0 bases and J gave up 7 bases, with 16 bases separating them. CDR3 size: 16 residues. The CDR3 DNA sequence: TGTGCCTGGAGTGTAGATCTCCCCGGCGGGAATTCACCCCTCCACTTT. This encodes CAWSVDLPGGNSPLHF.

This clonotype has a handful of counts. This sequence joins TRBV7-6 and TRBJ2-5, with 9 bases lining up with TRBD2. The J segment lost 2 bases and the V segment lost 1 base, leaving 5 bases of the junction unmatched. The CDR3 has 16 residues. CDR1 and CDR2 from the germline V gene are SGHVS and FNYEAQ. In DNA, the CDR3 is TGTGCCAGCAGCTTAGTGGCGGGGGGGAGACAAGAGACCCAGTACTTC. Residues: CASSLVAGGRQETQYF.

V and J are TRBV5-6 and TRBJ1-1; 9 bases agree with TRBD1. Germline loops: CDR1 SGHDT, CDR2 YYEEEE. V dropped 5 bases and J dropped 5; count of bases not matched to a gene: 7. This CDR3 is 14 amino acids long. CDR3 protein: CASSPTGGYTEAFF. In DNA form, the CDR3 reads TGTGCCAGCAGTCCGACAGGGGGTTATACTGAAGCTTTCTTT.

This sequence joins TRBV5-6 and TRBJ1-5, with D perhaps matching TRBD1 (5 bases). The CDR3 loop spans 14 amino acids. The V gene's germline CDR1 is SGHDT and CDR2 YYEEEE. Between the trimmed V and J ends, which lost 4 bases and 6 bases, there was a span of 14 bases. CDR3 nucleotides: TGTGCCAGCAGCCTTGGAGGGGTACTTCAGCCCCAGCATTTT. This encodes CASSLGGVLQPQHF.

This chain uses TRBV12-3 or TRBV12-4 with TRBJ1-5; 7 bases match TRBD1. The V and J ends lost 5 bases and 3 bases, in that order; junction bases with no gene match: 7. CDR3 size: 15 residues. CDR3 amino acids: CASSPRQGFNQPQHF. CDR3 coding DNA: TGTGCCAGCAGTCCCCGACAGGGATTCAATCAGCCCCAGCATTTT.